The present TCR beta chain was sequenced within a study of T cells expressing NK-cell markers. As to this clonotype: Its antigen is not identified.

Germline loops: CDR1 LGHNA, CDR2 YSLEER. This CDR3 region has 16 residues. TCRdb re-called the 5' RACE reads; one entry per CDR3 protein, DNA not given. Its table lists 450,000 to 600,000 distinct CDR3 sequences. General study results and limits: Questions lingered over whether expanded NKG2C+ T cell clones were HCMV-specific.

The TCR comes from a man aged 18-30 years in good health. The gene calls are TRBV4-3 and TRBJ2-1; checking the TCRdb D call of TRBD1 is not possible without DNA. The sample taken for sequencing was blood T cells: a sorted CD56 or NKG2C T cell subset, CD4+ or CD8+ T cells, or bulk PBMC T cells (not recorded which). The CDR3 is CASSPETGRLYNEQFF.